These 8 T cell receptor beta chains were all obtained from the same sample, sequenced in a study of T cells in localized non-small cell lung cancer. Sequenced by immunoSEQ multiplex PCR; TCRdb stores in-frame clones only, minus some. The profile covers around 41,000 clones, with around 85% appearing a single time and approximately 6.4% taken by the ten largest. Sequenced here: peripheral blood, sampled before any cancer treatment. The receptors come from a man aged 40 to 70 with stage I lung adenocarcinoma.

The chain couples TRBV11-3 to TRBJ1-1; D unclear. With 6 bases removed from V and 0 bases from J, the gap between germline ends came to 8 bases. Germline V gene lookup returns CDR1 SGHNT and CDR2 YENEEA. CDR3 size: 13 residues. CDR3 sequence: CASSFTVNTEAFF. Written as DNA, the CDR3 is TGTGCCAGCAGTTTCACAGTGAACACTGAAGCTTTCTTT.

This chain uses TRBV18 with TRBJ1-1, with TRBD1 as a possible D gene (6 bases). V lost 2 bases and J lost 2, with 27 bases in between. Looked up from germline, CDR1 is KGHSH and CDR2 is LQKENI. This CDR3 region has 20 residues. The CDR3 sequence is CASSPRGSAGSGFKNTEAFF. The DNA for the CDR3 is TGTGCCAGCTCACCAAGGGGGTCCGCAGGGTCCGGTTTTAAAAACACTGAAGCTTTCTTT. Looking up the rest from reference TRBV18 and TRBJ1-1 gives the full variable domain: NAGVMQNPRHLVRRRGQEARLRCSPMKGHSHVYWYRQLPEEGLKFMVYLQKENIIDESGMPKERFSAEFPKEGPSILRIQQVVRGDSAAYFCASSPRGSAGSGFKNTEAFFGQGTRLTVV.

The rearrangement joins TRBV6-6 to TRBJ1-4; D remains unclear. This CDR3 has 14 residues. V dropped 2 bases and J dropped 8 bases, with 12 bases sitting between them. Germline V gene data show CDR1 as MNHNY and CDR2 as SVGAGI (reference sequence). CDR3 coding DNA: TGTGCCAGCAGTTACAGTCAGTTTGGGGAAAAACTGTTTTTT. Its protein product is CASSYSQFGEKLFF.

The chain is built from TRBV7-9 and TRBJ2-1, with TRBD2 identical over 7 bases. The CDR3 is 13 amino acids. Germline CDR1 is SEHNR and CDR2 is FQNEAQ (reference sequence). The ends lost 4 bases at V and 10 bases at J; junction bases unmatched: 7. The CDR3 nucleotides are TGTGCCAGCAGCTCCTCAACAGCGGGAGAGCAGTTCTTC. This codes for CASSSSTAGEQFF.

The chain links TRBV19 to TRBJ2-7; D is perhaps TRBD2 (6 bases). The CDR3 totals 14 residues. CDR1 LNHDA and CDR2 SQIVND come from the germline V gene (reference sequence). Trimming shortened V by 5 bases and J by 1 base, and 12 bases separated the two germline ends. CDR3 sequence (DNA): TGTGCCAGTAGTCCCCGGGACTTTTCCTACGAGCAGTACTTC. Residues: CASSPRDFSYEQYF.

CDR3 protein: CASTDTYTEAFF. For the CDR3, the DNA is TGTGCCAGTACCGACACCTACACTGAAGCTTTCTTT. This chain links TRBV19 with TRBJ1-1; D gene ambiguous. CDR1 LNHDA and CDR2 SQIVND come from the germline V gene (reference sequence). The V end lost 7 bases, the J end lost 3 bases, and 9 bases lay between the germline ends. There are 12 residues in the CDR3. The variable domain in full, with the rest retrieved from reference TRBV19 and TRBJ1-1, is DGGITQSPKYLFRKEGQNVTLSCEQNLNHDAMYWYRQDPGQGLRLIYYSQIVNDFQKGDIAEGYSVSREKKESFPLTVTSAQKNPTAFYLCASTDTYTEAFFGQGTRLTVV.

Here the CDR3 DNA reads TGTGCCATCGGAGGGTCCTACGAGCAGTACTTC. It is translated as CAIGGSYEQYF. The V call is TRBV10-3, the J call TRBJ2-7; a weak D match, TRBD2 (6 bases). Trimming shortened V by 8 bases and J by 1 base, and 6 bases separated the two germline ends. The length of the CDR3 is 11 residues. CDR1 ENHRY and CDR2 SYGVKD come from the germline V gene.

The CDR3 region has the DNA TGTGCCAGCACTCTAACTAGCGGGGGTAGCTACGAGCAGTACTTC. This sequence encodes CASTLTSGGSYEQYF. This rearrangement joins TRBV6-5 to TRBJ2-7; 11 bases are shared with TRBD2. This CDR3 has 15 residues. Germline assignment: CDR1 MNHEY and CDR2 SVGAGI. V gave up 7 bases and J gave up 3 bases; unmatched junction bases: 8.